This TCR beta chain was obtained from a study of blood T cell repertoires in COVID-19. Study information: COVID-19 samples collected from the United States, Italy and Spain covered acute and convalescent phases. The cDNA or gDNA used as material had been derived from T cells, B-cell-depleted T cells, or PBMCs.

V lost 5 bases to trimming and J lost 6 bases, with 11 bases between them. Germline V lookup: CDR1 SNHLY, CDR2 FYNNEI. This CDR3 spans 13 amino acids. Assay used: immunoSEQ multiplex PCR; TCRdb lists only in-frame clones, some missing. The table includes some 180,000 clones, 81% detected once. Seattle-derived patients entered the study during active infection and were followed longitudinally. Sequencing was performed on peripheral blood. This clonotype originated in a woman between 40 and 50 years old with COVID-19, enrolled during active disease. V gene TRBV2 combines with J gene TRBJ1-5; D ambiguous. In DNA, the CDR3 is TGTGCCAGCAGTCTAACTCTTGGTCAGCCCCAGCATTTT. It yields the protein CASSLTLGQPQHF.